Described below is a single T cell receptor (beta chain) sequence and its context. Its antigen is unidentified. This record comes from a study of T cells in localized non-small cell lung cancer. Overall study findings and caveats: It remains possible that heterogeneity exists, since only one tumor region was sequenced.

Sequencing was performed with immunoSEQ multiplex PCR; in TCRdb, only in-frame clones are kept and a portion is missing. The table lists tens of thousands of clones, about 80% of them singletons. This TCR came from a male donor older than 55 with stage III squamous cell lung carcinoma. Sequencing was performed on peripheral blood, taken before any cancer treatment.

The CDR3 nucleotides are TGTGCCAGCAGCGGGGGACAGGGGTTTTTTTACTATGGCTACACCTTC. It is translated as CASSGGQGFFYYGYTF. This chain connects TRBV28 to TRBJ1-2; 10 bases match TRBD1. Germline values: CDR1 MDHEN, CDR2 SYDVKM. CDR3 length: 16 amino acids. The junction had 10 bases not matched to a gene; V was cut back by 6 bases and J by 3 bases.